This TCR beta chain was retrieved from a study of response to subunit inactivated influenza vaccine. Study results and caveats: Authors proposed each seasonal influenza vaccination draws in few new T cells.

MiXCR, run by TCRdb on the RT-PCR reads, gives a single entry per CDR3 protein. The table includes 650,000 or so distinct CDR3 sequences, 12% to 15% detected once. This CDR3 is built from 19 residues. In germline, CDR1 is MDHEN, CDR2 SYDVKM. The ends lost 4 bases at V and 1 base at J; junction bases unmatched: 16. The sample holds a few counts of this clonotype. Its antigen remains unidentified. This material consisted of PBMCs from blood, taken 14 to 15 days before vaccination. The receptor's source is a man aged 45-65 years who received an inactivated influenza vaccine. The chain combines TRBV28 with TRBJ2-5; 9 nucleotides line up with TRBD1. The DNA of the CDR3 is TGTGCCAGCAGTTCCCTTATCCAAGGGGACAGGGAAATCCAAGAGACCCAGTACTTC. It codes for CASSSLIQGDREIQETQYF.